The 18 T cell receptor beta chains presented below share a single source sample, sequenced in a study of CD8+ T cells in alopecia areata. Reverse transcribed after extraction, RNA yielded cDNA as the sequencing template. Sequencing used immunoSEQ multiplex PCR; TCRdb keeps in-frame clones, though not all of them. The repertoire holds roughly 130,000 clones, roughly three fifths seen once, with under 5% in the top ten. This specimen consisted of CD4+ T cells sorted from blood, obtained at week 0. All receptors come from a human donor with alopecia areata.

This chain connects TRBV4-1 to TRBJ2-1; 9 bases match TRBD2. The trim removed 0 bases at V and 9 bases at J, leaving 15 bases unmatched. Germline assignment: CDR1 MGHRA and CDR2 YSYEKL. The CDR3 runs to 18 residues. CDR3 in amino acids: CASSQEGSGSTVSGEQFF. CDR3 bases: TGCGCCAGCAGCCAAGAAGGTAGCGGGAGTACTGTTTCCGGTGAGCAGTTCTTC.

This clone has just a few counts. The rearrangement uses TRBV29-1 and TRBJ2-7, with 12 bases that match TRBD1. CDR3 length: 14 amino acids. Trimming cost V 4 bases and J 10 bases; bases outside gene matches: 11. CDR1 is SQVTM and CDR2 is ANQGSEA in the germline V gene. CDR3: CSVGGTGGAVEQYF. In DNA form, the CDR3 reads TGCAGCGTTGGCGGGACAGGGGGCGCGGTTGAACAGTACTTC.

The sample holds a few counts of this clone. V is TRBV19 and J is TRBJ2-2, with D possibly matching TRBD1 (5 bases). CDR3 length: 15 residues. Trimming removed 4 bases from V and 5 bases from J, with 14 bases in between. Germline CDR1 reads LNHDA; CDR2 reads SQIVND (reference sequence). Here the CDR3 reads CASSTQGTDTGELFF. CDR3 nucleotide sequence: TGTGCCAGTAGTACTCAGGGTACGGATACCGGGGAGCTGTTTTTT.

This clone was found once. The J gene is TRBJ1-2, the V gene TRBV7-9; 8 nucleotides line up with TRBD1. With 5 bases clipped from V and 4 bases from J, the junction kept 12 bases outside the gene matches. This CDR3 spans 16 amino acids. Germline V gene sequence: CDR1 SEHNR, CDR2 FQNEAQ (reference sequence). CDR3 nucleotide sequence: TGTGCCAGCAGCCCAGGGGGGACAGGTGCCCTCTATGGCTACACCTTC. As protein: CASSPGGTGALYGYTF.

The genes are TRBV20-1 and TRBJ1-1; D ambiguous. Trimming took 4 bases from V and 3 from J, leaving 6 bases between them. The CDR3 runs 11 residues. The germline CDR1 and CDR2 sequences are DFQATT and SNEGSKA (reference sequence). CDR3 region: CSATLDTEAFF. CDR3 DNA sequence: TGCAGTGCTACTCTCGACACTGAAGCTTTCTTT.

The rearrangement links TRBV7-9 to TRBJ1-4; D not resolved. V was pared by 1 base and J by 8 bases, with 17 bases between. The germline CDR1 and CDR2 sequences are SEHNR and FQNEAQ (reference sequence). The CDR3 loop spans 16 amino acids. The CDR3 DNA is TGTGCCAGCAGCTTAGGCAATGCCAACAGCGGGGAAAAACTGTTTTTT. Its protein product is CASSLGNANSGEKLFF. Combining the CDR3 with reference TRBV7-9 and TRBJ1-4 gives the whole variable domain DTGVSQNPRHKITKRGQNVTFRCDPISEHNRLYWYRQTLGQGPEFLTYFQNEAQLEKSRLLSDRFSAERPKGSFSTLEIQRTEQGDSAMYLCASSLGNANSGEKLFFGSGTQLSVL.

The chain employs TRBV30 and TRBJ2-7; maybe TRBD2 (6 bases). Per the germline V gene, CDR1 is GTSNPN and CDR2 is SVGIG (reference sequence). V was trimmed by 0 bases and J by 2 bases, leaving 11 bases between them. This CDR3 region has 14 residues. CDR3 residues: CAWSVGGATYEQYF. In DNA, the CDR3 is TGTGCCTGGAGTGTAGGAGGGGCCACCTACGAGCAGTACTTC.

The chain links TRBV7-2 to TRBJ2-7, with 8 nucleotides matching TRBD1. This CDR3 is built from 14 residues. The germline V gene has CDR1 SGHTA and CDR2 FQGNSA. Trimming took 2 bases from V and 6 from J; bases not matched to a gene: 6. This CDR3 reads CASSLMQGAGEQYF. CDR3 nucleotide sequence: TGTGCCAGCAGCTTAATGCAGGGGGCGGGCGAGCAGTACTTC.

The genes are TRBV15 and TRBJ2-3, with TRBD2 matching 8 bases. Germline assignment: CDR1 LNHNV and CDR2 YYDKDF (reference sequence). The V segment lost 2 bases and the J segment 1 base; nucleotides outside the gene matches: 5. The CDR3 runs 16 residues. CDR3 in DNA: TGTGCCACCAGCAGATATAGCGGGGCGGGCACAGATACGCAGTATTTT. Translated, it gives CATSRYSGAGTDTQYF.

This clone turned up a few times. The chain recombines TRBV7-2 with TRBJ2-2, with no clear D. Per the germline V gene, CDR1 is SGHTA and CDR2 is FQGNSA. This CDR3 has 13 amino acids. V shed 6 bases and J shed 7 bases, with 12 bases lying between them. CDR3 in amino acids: CASRASWDGELFF. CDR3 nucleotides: TGTGCCAGCAGGGCGAGCTGGGACGGGGAGCTGTTTTTT.

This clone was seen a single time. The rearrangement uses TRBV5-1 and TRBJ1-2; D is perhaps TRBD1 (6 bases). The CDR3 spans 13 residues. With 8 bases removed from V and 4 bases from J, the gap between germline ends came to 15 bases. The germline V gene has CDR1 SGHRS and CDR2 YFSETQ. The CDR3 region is CASRGQLSYGYTF. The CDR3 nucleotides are TGCGCCAGTCGCGGACAGCTGTCCTATGGCTACACCTTC.

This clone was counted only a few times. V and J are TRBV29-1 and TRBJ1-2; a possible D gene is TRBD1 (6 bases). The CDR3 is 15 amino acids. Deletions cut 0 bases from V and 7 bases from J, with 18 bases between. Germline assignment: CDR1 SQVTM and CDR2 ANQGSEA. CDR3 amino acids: CSVEDSGAYVVGYTF. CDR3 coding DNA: TGCAGCGTTGAAGATTCGGGGGCGTACGTTGTTGGCTACACCTTC.

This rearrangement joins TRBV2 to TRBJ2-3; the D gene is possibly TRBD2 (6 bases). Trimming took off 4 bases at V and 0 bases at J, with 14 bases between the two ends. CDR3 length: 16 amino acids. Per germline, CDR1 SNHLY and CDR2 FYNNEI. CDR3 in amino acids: CASSVFAGTSTDTQYF. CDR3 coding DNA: TGTGCCAGCAGTGTCTTCGCGGGAACTAGCACAGATACGCAGTATTTT.

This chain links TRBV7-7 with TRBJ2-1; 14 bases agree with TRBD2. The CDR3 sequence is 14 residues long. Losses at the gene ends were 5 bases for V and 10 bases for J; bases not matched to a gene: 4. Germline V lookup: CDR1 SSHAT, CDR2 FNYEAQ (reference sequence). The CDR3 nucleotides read TGTGCCAGCAGCCCCGGGACTAGCGGGAGCGAGCAGTTCTTC. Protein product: CASSPGTSGSEQFF.

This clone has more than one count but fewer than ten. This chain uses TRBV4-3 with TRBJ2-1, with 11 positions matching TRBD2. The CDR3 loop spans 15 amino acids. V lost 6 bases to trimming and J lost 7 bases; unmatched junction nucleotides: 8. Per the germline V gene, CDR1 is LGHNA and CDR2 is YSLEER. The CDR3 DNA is TGCGCCAGCAGAGAACTAGCGGGAGTCCCAAATGAGCAGTTCTTC. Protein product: CASRELAGVPNEQFF.

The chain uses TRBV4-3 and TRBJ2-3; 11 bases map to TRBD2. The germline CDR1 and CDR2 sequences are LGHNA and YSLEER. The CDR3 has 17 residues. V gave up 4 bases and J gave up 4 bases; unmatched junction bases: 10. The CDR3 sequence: CASSPQLAGGSSDTQYF. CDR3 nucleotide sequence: TGCGCCAGCAGCCCTCAGCTAGCGGGAGGAAGCTCAGATACGCAGTATTTT.

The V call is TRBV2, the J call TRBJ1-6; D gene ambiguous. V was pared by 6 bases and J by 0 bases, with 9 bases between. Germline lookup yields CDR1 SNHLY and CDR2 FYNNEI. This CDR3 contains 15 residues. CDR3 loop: CASRFALSYNSPLHF. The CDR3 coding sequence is TGTGCCAGCAGATTCGCCCTCTCCTATAATTCACCCCTCCACTTT.

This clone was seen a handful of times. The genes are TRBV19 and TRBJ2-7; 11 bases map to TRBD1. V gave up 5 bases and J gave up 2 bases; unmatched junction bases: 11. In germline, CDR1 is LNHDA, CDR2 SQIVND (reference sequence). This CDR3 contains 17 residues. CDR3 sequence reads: CASSAHGQGAKAYEQYF. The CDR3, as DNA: TGTGCCAGTAGTGCGCACGGACAGGGGGCTAAAGCCTACGAGCAGTACTTC.